The T cell receptor beta chain under discussion was sequenced for a study of blood T cell repertoires in COVID-19. The CDR3 contains 14 residues. Germline V gene sequence: CDR1 SQVTM, CDR2 ANQGSEA. V shed 6 bases and J shed 0 bases, with 12 bases lying between them. The data were produced by immunoSEQ multiplex PCR, yet TCRdb's version contains in-frame clones alone and is incomplete. The sample lists more than 200,000 clones, 75% to 85% occurring once. The rearrangement links TRBV29-1 to TRBJ1-5; D is undetermined. The TCR sequence derives from a young man with acute COVID-19. The source material was PBMCs or T cells enriched from blood (not recorded which). CDR3 residues: CSVLGIDSNQPQHF. The CDR3 DNA is TGCAGCGTCCTCGGGATTGATAGCAATCAGCCCCAGCATTTT.